What follows is one T cell receptor beta chain and its context. CDR1 and CDR2 (germline): DFQATT, SNEGSKA (reference sequence). Trimming cost V 4 bases and J 5 bases; bases outside gene matches: 11. This CDR3 is built from 15 residues. This sample was taken from a study of CD8 T cells in Susac syndrome. It was with random hexamers that 0.5 to 1 ug RNA was reverse transcribed. Each CDR3 protein is one row after TCRdb ran MiXCR on the immunoSEQ multiplex PCR reads. The data hold about 210,000 distinct CDR3 sequences, with roughly 96% observed a single time. Sequenced sample: CD4+ T cells from PBMCs. The V and J genes are TRBV20-1 and TRBJ2-5; 9 positions match TRBD2. This receptor was taken from a human donor with multiple sclerosis. The CDR3 sequence is CSATKSGGPGETQYF. The CDR3 region has the DNA TGCAGTGCTACTAAGAGCGGGGGGCCCGGGGAGACCCAGTACTTC.